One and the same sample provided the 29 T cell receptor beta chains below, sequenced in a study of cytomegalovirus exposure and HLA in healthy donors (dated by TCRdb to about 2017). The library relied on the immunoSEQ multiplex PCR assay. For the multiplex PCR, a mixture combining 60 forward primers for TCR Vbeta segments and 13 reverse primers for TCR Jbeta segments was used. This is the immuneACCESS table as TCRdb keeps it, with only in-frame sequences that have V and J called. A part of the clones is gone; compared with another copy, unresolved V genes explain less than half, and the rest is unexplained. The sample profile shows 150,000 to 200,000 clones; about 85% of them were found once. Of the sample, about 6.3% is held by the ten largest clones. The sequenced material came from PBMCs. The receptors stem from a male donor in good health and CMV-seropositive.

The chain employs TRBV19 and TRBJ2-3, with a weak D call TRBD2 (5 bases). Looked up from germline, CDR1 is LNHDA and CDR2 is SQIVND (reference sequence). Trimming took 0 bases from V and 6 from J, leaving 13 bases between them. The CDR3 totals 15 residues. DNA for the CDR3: TGTGCCAGTAGTATAGAGCTCTGGCGGGCCGATACGCAGTATTTT. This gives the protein CASSIELWRADTQYF.

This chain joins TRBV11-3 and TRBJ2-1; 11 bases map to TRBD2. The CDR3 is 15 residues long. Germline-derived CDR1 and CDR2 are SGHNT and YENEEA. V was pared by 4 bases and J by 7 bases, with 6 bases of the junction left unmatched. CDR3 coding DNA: TGTGCCAGCAGCTCACTAGCGGGAGTTAAAAATGAGCAGTTCTTC. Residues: CASSSLAGVKNEQFF.

The CDR3 here is CASSEVYELAKNIQYF. CDR3 bases: TGTGCCAGCAGTGAAGTATACGAGCTAGCCAAAAACATTCAGTACTTC. The chain combines TRBV6-1 with TRBJ2-4; no clear D. The V gene's germline CDR1 is MNHNS and CDR2 SASEGT. V lost 1 base and J 0 bases, leaving 10 bases between the germline ends. The CDR3 runs to 16 residues.

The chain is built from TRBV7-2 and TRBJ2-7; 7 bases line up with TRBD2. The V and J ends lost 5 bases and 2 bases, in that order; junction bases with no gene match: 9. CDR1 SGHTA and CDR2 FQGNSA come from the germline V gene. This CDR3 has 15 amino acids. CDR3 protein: CASSPRGSGPYEQYF. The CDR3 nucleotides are TGTGCCAGCAGCCCCCGGGGTAGCGGGCCCTACGAGCAGTACTTC.

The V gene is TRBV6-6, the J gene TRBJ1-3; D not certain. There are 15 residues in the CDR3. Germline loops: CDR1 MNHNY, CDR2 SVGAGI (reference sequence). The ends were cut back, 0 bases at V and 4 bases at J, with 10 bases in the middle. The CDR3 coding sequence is TGTGCCAGCAGTTACTCCTGGGCATTCGGAAACACCATATATTTT. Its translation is CASSYSWAFGNTIYF.

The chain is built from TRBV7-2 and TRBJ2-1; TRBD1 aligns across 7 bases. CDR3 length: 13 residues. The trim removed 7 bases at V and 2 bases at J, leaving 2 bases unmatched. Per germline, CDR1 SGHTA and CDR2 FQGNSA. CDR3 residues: CASIGQAYNEQFF. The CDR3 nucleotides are TGTGCCAGCATCGGACAGGCCTACAATGAGCAGTTCTTC.

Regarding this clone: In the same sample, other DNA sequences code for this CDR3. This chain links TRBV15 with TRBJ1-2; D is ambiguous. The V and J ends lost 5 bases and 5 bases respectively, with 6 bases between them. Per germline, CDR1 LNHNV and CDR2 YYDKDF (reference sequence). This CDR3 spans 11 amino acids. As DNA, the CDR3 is TGTGCCACCAGCCCAGGTTATGGCTACACCTTC. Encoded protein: CATSPGYGYTF.

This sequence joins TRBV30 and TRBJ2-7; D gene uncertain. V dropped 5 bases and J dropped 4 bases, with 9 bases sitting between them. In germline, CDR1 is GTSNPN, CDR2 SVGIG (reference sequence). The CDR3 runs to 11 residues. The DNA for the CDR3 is TGTGCCTGGTCTAAACTGTACGAGCAGTACTTC. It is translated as CAWSKLYEQYF.

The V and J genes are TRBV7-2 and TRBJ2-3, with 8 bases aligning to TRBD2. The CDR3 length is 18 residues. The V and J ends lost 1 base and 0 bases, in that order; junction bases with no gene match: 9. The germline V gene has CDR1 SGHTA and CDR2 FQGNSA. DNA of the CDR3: TGTGCCAGCAGCTTAGTATTTAGCGGGGACCTTAGCACAGATACGCAGTATTTT. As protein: CASSLVFSGDLSTDTQYF.

CDR3 amino acids: CASSLDSNEKLFF. In DNA form, the CDR3 reads TGTGCCAGCAGCCTTGACAGTAATGAAAAACTGTTTTTT. V usage is TRBV7-8 and J usage is TRBJ1-4; weak D call: TRBD1 (5 bases). V was pared by 5 bases and J by 4 bases, with 8 bases between. Germline-derived CDR1 and CDR2 are SGHVS and FQNEAQ. The CDR3 consists of 13 residues.

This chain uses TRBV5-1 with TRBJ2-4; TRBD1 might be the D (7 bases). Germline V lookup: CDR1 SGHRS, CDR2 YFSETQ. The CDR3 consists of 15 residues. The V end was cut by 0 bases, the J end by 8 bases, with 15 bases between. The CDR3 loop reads CASSLGGAGGDIQYF. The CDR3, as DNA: TGCGCCAGCAGCTTGGGGGGGGCAGGGGGTGACATTCAGTACTTC.

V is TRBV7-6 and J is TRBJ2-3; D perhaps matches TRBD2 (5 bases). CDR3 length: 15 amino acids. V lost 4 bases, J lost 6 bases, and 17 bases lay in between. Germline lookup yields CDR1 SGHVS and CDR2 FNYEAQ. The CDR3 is CASSSPGYLGDTQYF. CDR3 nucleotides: TGTGCCAGCAGCTCACCGGGATACCTAGGGGATACGCAGTATTTT.

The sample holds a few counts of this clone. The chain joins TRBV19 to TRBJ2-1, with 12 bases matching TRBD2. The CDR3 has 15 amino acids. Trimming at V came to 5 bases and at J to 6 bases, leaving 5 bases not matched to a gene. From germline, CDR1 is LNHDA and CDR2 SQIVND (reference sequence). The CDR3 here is CASSVLAGGSNEQFF. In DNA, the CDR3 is TGTGCCAGTAGTGTACTAGCGGGAGGAAGCAATGAGCAGTTCTTC.

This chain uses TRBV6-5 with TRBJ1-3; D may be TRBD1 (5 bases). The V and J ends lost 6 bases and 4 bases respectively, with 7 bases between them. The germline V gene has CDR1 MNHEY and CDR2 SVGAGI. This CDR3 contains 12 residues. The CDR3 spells CASRTAGNTIYF. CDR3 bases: TGTGCCAGCAGGACAGCCGGAAACACCATATATTTT.

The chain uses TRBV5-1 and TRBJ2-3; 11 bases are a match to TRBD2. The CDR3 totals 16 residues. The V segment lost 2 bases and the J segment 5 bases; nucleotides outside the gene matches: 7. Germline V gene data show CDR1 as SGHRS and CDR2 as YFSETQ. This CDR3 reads CASSFTSGSARDTQYF. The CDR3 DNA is TGCGCCAGCAGCTTTACTAGCGGGAGCGCACGAGATACGCAGTATTTT. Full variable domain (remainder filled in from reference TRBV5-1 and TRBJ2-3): KAGVTQTPRYLIKTRGQQVTLSCSPISGHRSVSWYQQTPGQGLQFLFEYFSETQRNKGNFPGRFSGRQFSNSRSEMNVSTLELGDSALYLCASSFTSGSARDTQYFGPGTRLTVL.

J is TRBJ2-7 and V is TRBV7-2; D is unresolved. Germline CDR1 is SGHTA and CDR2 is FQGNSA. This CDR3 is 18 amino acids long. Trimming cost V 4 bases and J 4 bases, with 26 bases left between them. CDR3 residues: CASSSFGGATLSIYEQYF. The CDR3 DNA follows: TGTGCCAGCAGCTCCTTCGGCGGCGCCACCCTCTCAATTTACGAGCAGTACTTC.

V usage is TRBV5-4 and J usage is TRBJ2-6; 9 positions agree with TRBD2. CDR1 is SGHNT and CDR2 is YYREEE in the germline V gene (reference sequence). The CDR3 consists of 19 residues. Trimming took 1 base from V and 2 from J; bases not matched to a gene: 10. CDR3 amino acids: CASSLRGNSGRAGANVLTF. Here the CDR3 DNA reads TGTGCCAGCAGCTTGAGGGGGAATAGCGGGAGAGCTGGGGCCAACGTCCTGACTTTC.

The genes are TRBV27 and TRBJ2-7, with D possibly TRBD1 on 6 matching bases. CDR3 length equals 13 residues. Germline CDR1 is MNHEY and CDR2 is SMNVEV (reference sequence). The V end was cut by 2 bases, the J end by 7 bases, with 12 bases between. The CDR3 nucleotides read TGTGCCAGCAGTTTAGGCAGGGGTCGGGAGCAGTACTTC. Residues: CASSLGRGREQYF.

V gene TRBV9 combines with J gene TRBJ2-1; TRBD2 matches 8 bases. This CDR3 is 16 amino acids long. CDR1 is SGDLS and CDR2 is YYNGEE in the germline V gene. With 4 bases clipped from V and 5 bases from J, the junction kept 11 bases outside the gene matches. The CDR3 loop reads CASSLSGTRYHNEQFF. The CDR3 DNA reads TGTGCCAGCAGCTTATCCGGGACTAGGTACCACAATGAGCAGTTCTTC.

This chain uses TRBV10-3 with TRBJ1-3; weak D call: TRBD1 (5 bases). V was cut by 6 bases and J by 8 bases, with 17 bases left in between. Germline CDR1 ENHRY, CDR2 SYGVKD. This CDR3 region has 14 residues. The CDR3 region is CAISSSEGPYTIYF. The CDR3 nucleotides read TGTGCCATCAGCTCCTCGGAGGGGCCCTACACCATATATTTT.

The CDR3 nucleotides read TGTGCCAGCAGCTTGGGGGTTGCGGTACAAGAGACCCAGTACTTC. Translating gives CASSLGVAVQETQYF. This chain links TRBV5-4 with TRBJ2-5; D is unresolved. The CDR3 spans 15 residues. Germline CDR1 reads SGHNT; CDR2 reads YYREEE (reference sequence). Trimming took off 0 bases at V and 2 bases at J, with 11 bases between the two ends. Based on the CDR3 plus reference TRBV5-4 and TRBJ2-5, the full variable domain is ETGVTQSPTHLIKTRGQQVTLRCSSQSGHNTVSWYQQALGQGPQFIFQYYREEENGRGNFPPRFSGLQFPNYSSELNVNALELDDSALYLCASSLGVAVQETQYFGPGTRLLVL.

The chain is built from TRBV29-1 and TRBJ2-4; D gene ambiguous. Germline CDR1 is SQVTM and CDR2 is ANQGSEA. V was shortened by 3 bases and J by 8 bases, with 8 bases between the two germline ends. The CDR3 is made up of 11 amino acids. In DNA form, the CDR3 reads TGCAGCGTTGAGGAGCTTTACATTCAGTACTTC. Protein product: CSVEELYIQYF.

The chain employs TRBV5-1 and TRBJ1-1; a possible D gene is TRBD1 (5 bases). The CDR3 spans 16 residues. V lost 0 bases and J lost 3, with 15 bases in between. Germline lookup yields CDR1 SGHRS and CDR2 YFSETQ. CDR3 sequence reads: CASSLAGGFGDTEAFF. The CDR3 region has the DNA TGCGCCAGCAGCTTGGCCGGGGGGTTCGGGGACACTGAAGCTTTCTTT.

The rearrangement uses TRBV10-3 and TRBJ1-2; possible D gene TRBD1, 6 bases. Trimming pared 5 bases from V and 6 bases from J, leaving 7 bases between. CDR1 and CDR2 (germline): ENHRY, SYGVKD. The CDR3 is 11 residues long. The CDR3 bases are TGTGCCATCAGTACAGGGAATGGCTACACCTTC. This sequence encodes CAISTGNGYTF.

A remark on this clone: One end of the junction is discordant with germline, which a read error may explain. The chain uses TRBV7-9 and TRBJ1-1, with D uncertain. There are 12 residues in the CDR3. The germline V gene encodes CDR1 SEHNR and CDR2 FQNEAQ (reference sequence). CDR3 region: CSSSSKVGVAFF. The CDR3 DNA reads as TGTTCCAGCAGCTCGAAGGTGGGCGTAGCTTTCTTT. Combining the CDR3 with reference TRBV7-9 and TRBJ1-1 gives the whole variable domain DTGVSQNPRHKITKRGQNVTFRCDPISEHNRLYWYRQTLGQGPEFLTYFQNEAQLEKSRLLSDRFSAERPKGSFSTLEIQRTEQGDSAMYLCSSSSKVGVAFFGQGTRLTVV.

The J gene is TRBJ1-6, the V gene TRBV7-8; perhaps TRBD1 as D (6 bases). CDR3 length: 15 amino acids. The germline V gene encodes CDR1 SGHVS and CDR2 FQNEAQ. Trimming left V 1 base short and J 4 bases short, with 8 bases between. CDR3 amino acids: CASSLEGGYNSPLHF. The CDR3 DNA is TGTGCCAGCAGCTTAGAGGGGGGGTATAATTCACCCCTCCACTTT.

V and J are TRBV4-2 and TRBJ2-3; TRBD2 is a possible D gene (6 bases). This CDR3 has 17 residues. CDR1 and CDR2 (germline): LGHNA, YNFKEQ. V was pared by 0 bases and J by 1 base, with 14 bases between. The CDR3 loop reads CASSQDPASARTDTQYF. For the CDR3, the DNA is TGTGCCAGCAGCCAAGATCCCGCTAGCGCACGCACAGATACGCAGTATTTT.

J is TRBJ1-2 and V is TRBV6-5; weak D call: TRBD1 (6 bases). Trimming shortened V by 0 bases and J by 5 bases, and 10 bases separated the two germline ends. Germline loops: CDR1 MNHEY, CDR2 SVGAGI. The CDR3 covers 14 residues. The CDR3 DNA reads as TGTGCCAGCAGTTACTCGGGCAGGGGTTATGGCTACACCTTC. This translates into CASSYSGRGYGYTF.

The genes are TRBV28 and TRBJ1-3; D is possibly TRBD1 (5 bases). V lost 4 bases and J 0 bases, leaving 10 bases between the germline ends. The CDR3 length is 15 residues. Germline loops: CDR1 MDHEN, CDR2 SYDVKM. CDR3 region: CASSSPDNSGNTIYF. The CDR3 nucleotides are TGTGCCAGCAGTTCCCCGGACAACTCTGGAAACACCATATATTTT.